This TCR beta chain came from a study of T cells in Graves' hyperthyroidism and ophthalmopathy. Whole-study results and caveats: Expanded thyroid clonotypes (above 0.001) were mostly also found in blood.

The hyperthyroidism was newly diagnosed and had lasted under 2 months; the patients were aged 18 to 65. This clonotype was detected a few times. Its specificity is not known. Regions amplified from RNA transcripts were the TCR beta CDR3 regions. HTBI primers were used for first-round RT-PCR of the TCR CDR3. TCRdb re-derived calls from the multiplex PCR reads in MiXCR, one entry per CDR3 protein. The data hold hundreds of thousands of distinct CDR3 sequences, with 16% observed a single time. Germline V gene data show CDR1 as SGHAT and CDR2 as FQNNGV. The CDR3 is made up of 17 amino acids. With 7 bases removed from V and 1 base from J, the gap between germline ends came to 22 bases.

The sequence derives from a woman aged 25 to 39 with Graves' hyperthyroidism. What was sequenced was blood. The chain employs TRBV11-2 and TRBJ2-5; D is ambiguous. CDR3: CASTISPVQPPQETQYF. The DNA for the CDR3 is TGTGCCAGCACCATCTCCCCCGTACAACCCCCCCAAGAGACCCAGTACTTC.